This TCR beta chain emerged from a study of T cell responses to AZD1222 COVID-19 vaccine. Some clones are missing from TCRdb's copy, which holds only in-frame ones; the method was immunoSEQ multiplex PCR. The sample contains under 150,000 clones, roughly 93% of which appear only once. Germline values: CDR1 SGDLS, CDR2 YYNGEE. V was shortened by 6 bases and J by 7 bases, with 19 bases between the two germline ends. This CDR3 is built from 15 residues. The clonotype originates from an adult in good health. This specimen consisted of peripheral blood, obtained on day 0 of AZD1222 vaccination. The genes are TRBV9 and TRBJ1-4, with D possibly matching TRBD1 (6 bases). DNA of the CDR3: TGTGCCAGCACCGGGGGCGGAGGGGCTAGTGAAAAACTGTTTTTT. Amino acids: CASTGGGGASEKLFF.